Below, 9 T cell receptor beta chains from the same sample are listed, as sequenced in a study of T cells in Graves' hyperthyroidism and ophthalmopathy. Researchers took RNA transcripts and amplified the TCR beta CDR3 regions from them. First-round RT-PCR targeting the TCR CDR3 was performed with the HTBI primer set. One entry per CDR3 protein results from TCRdb running MiXCR on the multiplex PCR reads. The table shows more than 550,000 distinct CDR3 sequences, with around a sixth occurring only once. The sample consisted of blood. These receptors all stem from a man aged 50 to 59 with Graves' hyperthyroidism.

This clonotype appeared many times. The V gene is TRBV30, the J gene TRBJ1-2, with no clear D. Germline assignment: CDR1 GTSNPN and CDR2 SVGIG (reference sequence). The CDR3 consists of 14 residues. Trimming pared 3 bases from V and 6 bases from J, leaving 17 bases between. DNA for the CDR3: TGTGCCTGGAGCCGACCTATCGCGGGTAATGGCTACACCTTC. This translates into CAWSRPIAGNGYTF.

Notes on this clonotype: A clone one base away is much larger, so this may be a read error. The genes are TRBV6-9 and TRBJ2-7; 7 nucleotides align to TRBD1. Germline V gene lookup returns CDR1 MNHGY and CDR2 SVAAGI. V gave up 3 bases and J gave up 3 bases; unmatched junction bases: 5. The CDR3 contains 14 residues. The CDR3 sequence: CASSYAQGNYEQYF. The DNA for the CDR3 is TGTGCCAGCAGTTACGCACAGGGGAACTACGAGCAGTACTTC.

Ten or more counts support this clonotype. The gene calls are TRBV20-1 and TRBJ2-5; 9 nucleotides agree with TRBD1. The CDR3 length is 17 residues. Germline lookup yields CDR1 DFQATT and CDR2 SNEGSKA (reference sequence). V gave up 2 bases and J gave up 2 bases; unmatched junction bases: 12. The DNA of the CDR3 is TGCAGTGCTAGAAATATACAGGGGGCGATAGGACAAGAGACCCAGTACTTC. Its translation is CSARNIQGAIGQETQYF.

The J gene is TRBJ1-2, the V gene TRBV24-1; 7 bases fit TRBD1. The CDR3 spans 16 residues. J gave up 4 bases and V 3 bases, and 10 bases lay outside the gene matches. Germline CDR1 is KGHDR and CDR2 is SFDVKD. CDR3 loop: CATSDSRQGYSYGYTF. In nucleotides, the CDR3 is TGTGCCACCAGTGATAGTCGACAGGGATACTCCTATGGCTACACCTTC.

This clonotype appeared many times. The CDR3 here is CASSPDDKSYNEQFF. CDR3 DNA: TGTGCCAGTAGTCCCGATGACAAGTCCTACAATGAGCAGTTCTTC. The chain has TRBV19 and TRBJ2-1; D gene uncertain. The V and J ends lost 5 bases and 1 base respectively, with 12 bases between them. Germline V gives CDR1 LNHDA, CDR2 SQIVND (reference sequence). CDR3 length: 15 amino acids.

CDR3 loop: CSVWNSNTGELFF. The DNA for the CDR3 is TGCAGCGTTTGGAACAGCAACACCGGGGAGCTGTTTTTT. This chain uses TRBV29-1 with TRBJ2-2; D unclear. The V end lost 5 bases, the J end lost 2 bases, and 9 bases lay between the germline ends. Germline V gene data show CDR1 as SQVTM and CDR2 as ANQGSEA. This CDR3 is 13 amino acids long.

This clonotype was seen a few times. V and J are TRBV28 and TRBJ2-1, with 10 bases matching TRBD2. The germline gives CDR1 MDHEN, CDR2 SYDVKM. The V gene end was trimmed by 6 bases and the J gene end by 2 bases; junction bases not matched to a gene: 7. There are 16 residues in the CDR3. In DNA, the CDR3 is TGTGCCAGCAGCTACAAAGGACTAGCGGCCTACAATGAGCAGTTCTTC. As protein: CASSYKGLAAYNEQFF.

V usage is TRBV11-2 and J usage is TRBJ2-3; 11 bases map to TRBD2. CDR3 length: 16 residues. Germline V gives CDR1 SGHAT, CDR2 FQNNGV. After removal of 1 base from V and 3 bases from J, the junction contained 3 bases not matched to a gene. The CDR3 protein is CASSLVTSGVTDTQYF. CDR3 sequence (DNA): TGTGCCAGCAGCTTAGTGACTAGCGGGGTAACAGATACGCAGTATTTT.

This clonotype was picked up many times. V gene TRBV27 combines with J gene TRBJ1-1, with D possibly TRBD1 on 6 matching bases. The V end lost 7 bases, the J end lost 3 bases, and 15 bases lay between the germline ends. The CDR3 consists of 14 residues. CDR1 and CDR2 from the germline V gene are MNHEY and SMNVEV (reference sequence). This CDR3 is CASKEGVVDTEAFF. The DNA for the CDR3 is TGTGCCAGCAAGGAGGGGGTTGTGGACACTGAAGCTTTCTTT.